This entry lists 8 T cell receptor beta chains sequenced from one sample in a study of cytomegalovirus exposure and HLA in healthy donors. Measured with immunoSEQ multiplex PCR; TCRdb has only the in-frame clones, and not every one. Seen here are 300,000 to 450,000 clones, more than 80% observed once, and the top ten hold 0.83%. Sequenced: PBMCs. The origin of the receptors is a woman between 18 and 29 years old in good health and CMV-seronegative.

The rearrangement joins TRBV28 to TRBJ1-2, with 9 nucleotides matching TRBD1. V trimming: 10 bases; J trimming: 7 bases; junction bases outside the gene matches: 10. This CDR3 contains 13 residues. Germline V gene lookup returns CDR1 MDHEN and CDR2 SYDVKM. The CDR3 region has the DNA TGTGCCACCCAACAGGGGGCGAAGGGTGGCTACACCTTC. Its protein product is CATQQGAKGGYTF.

This clone was counted a single time. The J gene is TRBJ2-1, the V gene TRBV27, with D maybe TRBD2 (7 bases). Per germline, CDR1 MNHEY and CDR2 SMNVEV (reference sequence). Trimming cost V 6 bases and J 7 bases, with 16 bases left between them. There are 14 residues in the CDR3. CDR3 DNA sequence: TGTGCCAGCAGGCTTAGGGGGGGGCTAAATGAGCAGTTCTTC. Translation: CASRLRGGLNEQFF.

The V gene is TRBV4-2, the J gene TRBJ2-3; 9 nucleotides match TRBD2. After removal of 4 bases from V and 5 bases from J, the junction contained 10 bases not matched to a gene. The CDR3 has 16 residues. CDR1 and CDR2 (germline): LGHNA, YNFKEQ. The CDR3 reads CASSPSAGGLQDTQYF. The CDR3 DNA is TGTGCCAGCAGCCCCTCTGCGGGGGGGCTCCAAGATACGCAGTATTTT.

The V and J genes are TRBV15 and TRBJ1-5; the match to TRBD1 covers 8 bases. The V gene's germline CDR1 is LNHNV and CDR2 YYDKDF (reference sequence). J lost 3 bases, V lost 5 bases, and 6 bases had no gene match. This CDR3 has 15 amino acids. The CDR3 sequence is CATSRDRGINQPQHF. The CDR3 nucleotides are TGTGCCACCAGCCGTGACAGGGGTATCAATCAGCCCCAGCATTTT.

In this sample, this clone turned up once. The chain links TRBV19 to TRBJ1-5; 9 nucleotides agree with TRBD1. The J segment lost 4 bases and the V segment lost 5 bases, leaving 3 bases of the junction unmatched. Germline V gene data show CDR1 as LNHDA and CDR2 as SQIVND (reference sequence). The CDR3 loop spans 14 amino acids. CDR3 DNA sequence: TGTGCCAGTAGTGAGACAGGGGGGAATCAGCCCCAGCATTTT. Its protein product is CASSETGGNQPQHF.

J is TRBJ2-3 and V is TRBV19, with 12 bases matching TRBD2. CDR3 length: 18 residues. Trimming took 8 bases from V and 0 from J; bases not matched to a gene: 12. CDR1 and CDR2 (germline): LNHDA, SQIVND (reference sequence). The CDR3 nucleotides read TGTGCCAGTGCCTTGAGGACGACTAGCGGGGGTAGCACAGATACGCAGTATTTT. Its translation: CASALRTTSGGSTDTQYF.

The chain combines TRBV6-4 with TRBJ2-1; 11 bases align to TRBD1. Germline CDR1 and CDR2: MRHNA and SNTAGT. V shed 3 bases and J 6 bases; nucleotides not matched to a gene: 7. This CDR3 is 16 amino acids long. CDR3 DNA sequence: TGTGCCAGCAGTGAGAAAGGGACAGGGGGTTCCAATGAGCAGTTCTTC. This translates into CASSEKGTGGSNEQFF.

As for this clone: The junction shows a germline mismatch at one end, possibly a read error. CDR3 protein: CASSEGGGANVLTF. CDR3 coding DNA: TGTGCCAGCAGCGAAGGCGGTGGGGCCAACGTCCTGACTTTC. The chain recombines TRBV2 with TRBJ2-6; D remains ambiguous. The CDR3 has 14 residues. Germline assignment: CDR1 SNHLY and CDR2 FYNNEI.